This TCR beta chain came from a study of preoperative IRX-2 immunotherapy in early breast cancer. The protocol was immunoSEQ multiplex PCR, while the TCRdb copy is restricted to in-frame clones and leaves out a portion. Of about 89,000 clones detected, 86% appear once; the ten largest clones hold approximately 2%. Treatment specified: preoperative locoregional IRX-2 cytokine immunotherapy. Preoperative locoregional IRX-2 cytokine immunotherapy was tested in the phase Ib source study. The receptor was derived from a human donor with breast cancer. The source material was tumor tissue, sampled after IRX-2 immunotherapy.

DNA for the CDR3: TGTGCCAGCAGTTACTCACAAGGCTACCAAGAGACCCAGTACTTC. This gives the protein CASSYSQGYQETQYF. This sequence joins TRBV6-7 and TRBJ2-5; D gene unclear. TRBV6-7 is an ORF, and what it does is uncertain. This CDR3 has 15 residues. The V end was cut by 0 bases, the J end by 0 bases, with 8 bases between.